One and the same sample provided the 19 T cell receptor beta chains below, sequenced in a study of OX40 agonist ivuxolimab in advanced cancers. Data came from immunoSEQ multiplex PCR; TCRdb stores just in-frame clones and leaves some out. Of tens of thousands of clones in the sample, 88% were seen once. This sample comprised CD4+ or CD8+ T cells sorted from blood, obtained in a trial of the OX40 agonist ivuxolimab. These receptors were obtained from an adult with an advanced solid tumor such as melanoma, head and neck, liver or kidney cancer.

The chain carries TRBV7-9 and TRBJ2-2, with 11 nucleotides matching TRBD2. V shed 3 bases and J 1 base; nucleotides not matched to a gene: 1. CDR3 length equals 16 residues. Germline CDR1 is SEHNR and CDR2 is FQNEAQ (reference sequence). The CDR3 sequence: CASSFSGGENTGELFF. The CDR3 nucleotides read TGTGCCAGCAGCTTTAGCGGGGGGGAGAACACCGGGGAGCTGTTTTTT.

The count of this clone is one. The same CDR3 arises from other DNA sequences in this sample as well. The V and J genes are TRBV28 and TRBJ2-7; TRBD1 matches at 10 bases. The V gene end was trimmed by 2 bases and the J gene end by 2 bases; junction bases not matched to a gene: 9. The CDR3 loop spans 17 amino acids. The germline CDR1 and CDR2 sequences are MDHEN and SYDVKM. CDR3 region: CASSLIPGQGSAYEQYF. CDR3 nucleotide sequence: TGTGCCAGCAGTTTAATTCCGGGACAGGGGTCAGCCTACGAGCAGTACTTC.

V is TRBV4-1 and J is TRBJ2-3; D remains unclear. Germline V gene data show CDR1 as MGHRA and CDR2 as YSYEKL. CDR3 length equals 14 residues. Trimming left V 1 base short and J 6 bases short, with 11 bases between. The CDR3 sequence: CASSQATLADTQYF. The CDR3 nucleotides are TGCGCCAGCAGCCAAGCCACGCTTGCGGATACGCAGTATTTT.

The V call is TRBV7-9, the J call TRBJ2-1, with TRBD2 identical over 9 bases. Germline CDR1 and CDR2: SEHNR and FQNEAQ (reference sequence). The CDR3 totals 15 residues. V lost 5 bases, J lost 3 bases, and 5 bases stayed unmatched. Here the CDR3 reads CASSTSSGDYNEQFF. The CDR3 DNA reads as TGTGCCAGCAGCACATCTAGCGGGGACTACAATGAGCAGTTCTTC. Using reference TRBV7-9 and TRBJ2-1 for the parts outside the CDR3, the full variable domain is DTGVSQNPRHKITKRGQNVTFRCDPISEHNRLYWYRQTLGQGPEFLTYFQNEAQLEKSRLLSDRFSAERPKGSFSTLEIQRTEQGDSAMYLCASSTSSGDYNEQFFGPGTRLTVL.

The V call is TRBV5-4, the J call TRBJ2-7, with 8 positions matching TRBD1. The length of the CDR3 is 16 residues. Germline CDR1 reads SGHNT; CDR2 reads YYREEE (reference sequence). V trimming: 0 bases; J trimming: 6 bases; junction bases outside the gene matches: 11. The CDR3 reads CASSLGGTGPGSEQYF. The CDR3 nucleotides read TGTGCCAGCAGCTTGGGCGGGACAGGCCCGGGTTCCGAGCAGTACTTC.

The chain combines TRBV11-2 with TRBJ1-1; 8 bases align to TRBD1. Germline CDR1 reads SGHAT; CDR2 reads FQNNGV. CDR3 length: 15 amino acids. Trimming removed 1 base from V and 5 bases from J; junction bases left unmatched: 6. CDR3 loop: CASSLGGRGLTEAFF. The CDR3 nucleotides read TGTGCCAGCAGCTTAGGAGGCAGGGGGCTGACTGAAGCTTTCTTT.

This chain joins TRBV18 and TRBJ1-2, with D possibly being TRBD1 (6 bases). The CDR3 totals 13 residues. In germline, CDR1 is KGHSH, CDR2 LQKENI. Between the trimmed V and J ends, which lost 5 bases and 5 bases, there was a span of 12 bases. The CDR3 sequence: CASSTLQGYGYTF. Written as DNA, the CDR3 is TGTGCCAGCTCAACATTACAGGGTTATGGCTACACCTTC.

This clone was counted once. The chain links TRBV28 to TRBJ1-2; 9 positions match TRBD1. CDR3 length: 15 residues. Trimming took 4 bases from V and 4 from J; bases not matched to a gene: 7. Per the germline V gene, CDR1 is MDHEN and CDR2 is SYDVKM. CDR3 DNA: TGTGCCAGCAGTTCCCCGGACAGGGGAGCCTATGGCTACACCTTC. It yields the protein CASSSPDRGAYGYTF.

The J gene is TRBJ2-3, the V gene TRBV10-3; 7 bases are a match to TRBD1. Per the germline V gene, CDR1 is ENHRY and CDR2 is SYGVKD. V shed 2 bases and J 6 bases; nucleotides not matched to a gene: 5. The CDR3 is 14 residues long. The CDR3, as DNA: TGTGCCATCAGTGAGACAGGGGCAGGGGATACGCAGTATTTT. This translates into CAISETGAGDTQYF.

The genes are TRBV9 and TRBJ2-7; D is possibly TRBD1 or TRBD2 (5 bases each). V lost 0 bases and J lost 2, with 9 bases in between. The CDR3 runs 14 residues. Per the germline V gene, CDR1 is SGDLS and CDR2 is YYNGEE. In DNA form, the CDR3 reads TGTGCCAGCAGCGTAGGGGACGGGGCCTACGAGCAGTACTTC. Translated, it gives CASSVGDGAYEQYF.

CDR3: CASSLPYTSGYGYTF. The CDR3 DNA is TGTGCCAGCAGTTTACCCTACACGTCAGGCTATGGCTACACCTTC. The rearrangement links TRBV28 to TRBJ1-2; D not certain. The CDR3 spans 15 residues. Per the germline V gene, CDR1 is MDHEN and CDR2 is SYDVKM. Trimming stripped 2 bases from V and 4 bases from J, with 14 bases between.

In its sample, this clone was seen once. The J gene is TRBJ1-1, the V gene TRBV5-1; no reliable D call. CDR3 length equals 14 residues. The germline CDR1 and CDR2 sequences are SGHRS and YFSETQ. The V and J ends lost 1 base and 0 bases respectively, with 7 bases between them. The CDR3 region has the DNA TGCGCCAGCAGCTTGAGTGGACTGAACACTGAAGCTTTCTTT. It is translated as CASSLSGLNTEAFF.

This clone has only one observation. The J gene is TRBJ2-1, the V gene TRBV5-1; TRBD1 is a possible D gene (5 bases). The CDR3 extends over 14 amino acids. V gave up 5 bases and J gave up 3 bases, with 12 bases separating them. CDR1 and CDR2 from the germline V gene are SGHRS and YFSETQ. The CDR3: CASSFVGRYNEQFF. Here the CDR3 DNA reads TGCGCCAGCAGTTTCGTGGGGCGCTACAATGAGCAGTTCTTC.

The J gene is TRBJ2-3, the V gene TRBV5-4, with D maybe TRBD2 (5 bases). The CDR3 is made up of 15 amino acids. The germline V gene encodes CDR1 SGHNT and CDR2 YYREEE (reference sequence). The V and J ends lost 0 bases and 3 bases respectively, with 11 bases between them. The CDR3 DNA reads TGTGCCAGCAGCTTGGGCATCCCGGGGACAGATACGCAGTATTTT. Amino acids: CASSLGIPGTDTQYF.

This clone was observed once. Here the CDR3 DNA reads TGTGCCAGCAGTAATACAGGGGGGAATCAGCCCCAGCATTTT. It is translated as CASSNTGGNQPQHF. V is TRBV6-5 and J is TRBJ1-5, with TRBD1 matching over 8 bases. The V segment lost 5 bases and the J segment 4 bases; nucleotides outside the gene matches: 4. The CDR3 is made up of 14 amino acids. The V gene's germline CDR1 is MNHEY and CDR2 SVGAGI.

J is TRBJ2-7 and V is TRBV21-1. TRBV21-1 is assigned pseudogene status. CDR3 length equals 14 residues. The CDR3 here is CASSKGRHHYEQYF. The CDR3 DNA reads TGTGCCAGCAGCAAAGGGCGTCACCACTACGAGCAGTACTTC.

Written as DNA, the CDR3 is TGCGCCAGCAGATCAGGAATCTACAATGAGCAGTTCTTC. Its protein is CASRSGIYNEQFF. The chain employs TRBV5-1 and TRBJ2-1; D remains unclear. Germline assignment: CDR1 SGHRS and CDR2 YFSETQ. Trimming shortened V by 5 bases and J by 3 bases, and 9 bases separated the two germline ends. The CDR3 totals 13 residues.

The sample holds one count of this clone. The CDR3 bases are TGTGCCAGCAGCGTAGGACAGGGCGAGACCCAGTACTTC. Amino acid sequence: CASSVGQGETQYF. V is TRBV9 and J is TRBJ2-5; 7 bases are a match to TRBD1. Germline V gene lookup returns CDR1 SGDLS and CDR2 YYNGEE. This CDR3 comprises 13 residues. V shed 0 bases and J 5 bases; nucleotides not matched to a gene: 1.

This chain uses TRBV9 with TRBJ2-2, with TRBD1 identical over 10 bases. The CDR3 runs 18 residues. V trimming: 4 bases; J trimming: 7 bases; junction bases outside the gene matches: 16. CDR1 SGDLS and CDR2 YYNGEE come from the germline V gene. Written as DNA, the CDR3 is TGTGCCAGCAGCCCATCTGAGGGGGGACAGGGGAGAAGCGGGGAGCTGTTTTTT. As protein: CASSPSEGGQGRSGELFF.